This T cell receptor beta chain was recorded in a study of a mutant IDH1 vaccine in newly diagnosed glioma. Across the study: Vaccine administration was initiated 4-6 weeks following radiotherapy alone, or with temozolomide cycles. Treated individuals were roughly 62% male and about 40% female, averaging roughly 43 years of age. The therapy given earlier, which was standard therapy, consisted of radiotherapy, temozolomide, or both, and most of the patients received both.

Here immunoSEQ multiplex PCR was the method, and the copy in TCRdb shows in-frame clones only, minus some. The data show roughly 32,000 clones, over 85% seen once. The CDR3 is 13 residues long. Germline V gene data show CDR1 as LGHNA and CDR2 as YSLEER. Between the trimmed V and J ends, which lost 1 base and 8 bases, there was a span of 9 bases. Time point meaning: week 47, end of study. In every dose of vaccine, 300 ug of mutant IDH1 20-mer peptide was given alongside topical imiquimod. Diagnosis in the donors showed new WHO grade 3 or 4 astrocytomas that were IDH1-mutant and ATRX-lost. Note on this clone: Its antigen is currently unknown.

This sequence was found in a man in his forties with glioma. V is TRBV4-3 and J is TRBJ2-1; D call uncertain. This specimen consisted of PBMCs, obtained from a glioma patient whose treatment included an IDH1 peptide vaccine. The CDR3 is CASSQVPTDEQFF. The CDR3 coding sequence is TGCGCCAGCAGCCAAGTCCCCACGGATGAGCAGTTCTTC.